The T cell receptor beta chain under discussion was sequenced for a study of blood T cell repertoires in COVID-19. In the study overall: Sites across the United States, Italy and Spain contributed samples from acute and convalescent COVID-19. Sources were T cells, B-cell-depleted T cells, or PBMCs; the material itself was cDNA or gDNA.

In the source study's methods: Counts of nucleated cells, estimated from reference gene primer amplification, were obtained. Clones were sequenced by immunoSEQ multiplex PCR, and TCRdb holds only the in-frame ones, with some missing. For V, J and clone size, that table is used; D and trimming come from the DNA. The sample consists of 100,000 to 150,000 clones, approximately 83% of them appearing once. The CDR3 spans 13 residues. Per germline, CDR1 MDHEN and CDR2 SYDVKM. The V end lost 11 bases, the J end lost 2 bases, and 15 bases lay between the germline ends. The rearrangement joins TRBV28 to TRBJ1-2, with D perhaps TRBD1 (6 bases). The sequence was obtained from a man aged 55 to 70 with acute or convalescent COVID-19. The specimen sequenced was peripheral blood. CDR3 DNA: TGTGCCGTCACTCCGGGGGGCAACTATGGCTACACCTTC. Residues: CAVTPGGNYGYTF.